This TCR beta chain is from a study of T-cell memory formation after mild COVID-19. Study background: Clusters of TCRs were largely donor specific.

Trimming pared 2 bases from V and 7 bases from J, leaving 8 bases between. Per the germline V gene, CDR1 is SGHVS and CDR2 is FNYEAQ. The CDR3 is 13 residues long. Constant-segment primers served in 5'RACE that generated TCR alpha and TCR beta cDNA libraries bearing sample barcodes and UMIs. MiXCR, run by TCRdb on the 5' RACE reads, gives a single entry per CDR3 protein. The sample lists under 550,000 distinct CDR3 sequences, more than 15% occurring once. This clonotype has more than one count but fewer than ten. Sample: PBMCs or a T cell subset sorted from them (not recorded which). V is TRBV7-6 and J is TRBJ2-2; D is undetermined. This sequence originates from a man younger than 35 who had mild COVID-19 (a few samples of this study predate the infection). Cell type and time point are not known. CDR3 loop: CASSLNQVGELFF. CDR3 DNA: TGTGCCAGCAGCTTAAATCAGGTCGGGGAGCTGTTTTTT.